This T cell receptor beta chain comes out of a study of blood T cell repertoires in COVID-19. TCRdb's table, derived via immunoSEQ multiplex PCR, lists solely in-frame clones and lacks some. The data show over 200,000 clones, over 75% seen once. The sequence came from a man aged 18 to 29 who had recovered from COVID-19. The sample consisted of PBMCs or T cells enriched from blood (not recorded which).

CDR3 amino acids: CAIPGTHSDSPLHF. The DNA of the CDR3 is TGTGCCATCCCAGGGACTCATAGTGATTCACCCCTCCACTTT. This rearrangement joins TRBV7-9 to TRBJ1-6, with D possibly being TRBD1 (5 bases). Trimming pared 10 bases from V and 8 bases from J, leaving 18 bases between. The CDR3 is 14 amino acids. CDR1 is SEHNR and CDR2 is FQNEAQ in the germline V gene (reference sequence).